This TCR beta chain comes out of a study of cytotoxic CD8 clonotypes in ibrutinib-treated CLL. Study summary: Partial responses numbered about 24 and complete responses 2; after a median about 68 months, roughly 15 stayed remitted and roughly twelve progressed. Response specimens were obtained following a median treatment duration of around 12 months, with a range of 6 to 36.

V was cut by 8 bases and J by 7 bases, with 15 bases left in between. Germline V gene lookup returns CDR1 MGHRA and CDR2 YSYEKL. The CDR3 has 14 residues. TCRdb's table, derived via immunoSEQ multiplex PCR, lists solely in-frame clones and lacks some. The table shows 250,000 to 350,000 clones, with roughly four fifths occurring only once. Notes on the study in general: Before falling back toward baseline at progression, clonality had risen at the time of ibrutinib response.

About this clone: Its antigen remains unidentified.

This receptor was taken from a human donor with chronic lymphocytic leukemia. V gene TRBV4-1 combines with J gene TRBJ1-6; D is unresolved. The source was PBMCs, collected at disease progression, from a patient treated with ibrutinib. The CDR3 is CASRPGQRNSPLHF. In DNA, the CDR3 is TGCGCCAGCCGTCCAGGTCAAAGGAATTCACCCCTCCACTTT.